These 20 T cell receptor beta chains originate from one sample sequenced in a study of response to subunit inactivated influenza vaccine. TCRdb used MiXCR to reprocess the RT-PCR reads, holding one entry per CDR3 protein. The sample has approximately 500,000 distinct CDR3 sequences, 14% seen once. Sequenced material: PBMCs from blood, taken 12 days after vaccination. Every receptor here comes from a man between 50 and 59 years old who received an inactivated influenza vaccine.

This rearrangement joins TRBV19 to TRBJ2-1; 8 bases match TRBD2. The length of the CDR3 is 13 residues. After removal of 6 bases from V and 5 bases from J, the junction contained 3 bases not matched to a gene. Germline CDR1 and CDR2: LNHDA and SQIVND (reference sequence). CDR3 sequence: CASRREGDNEQFF. The DNA of the CDR3 is TGTGCCAGTAGACGGGAGGGCGACAATGAGCAGTTCTTC. Full variable domain (rest looked up from reference TRBV19 and TRBJ2-1): DGGITQSPKYLFRKEGQNVTLSCEQNLNHDAMYWYRQDPGQGLRLIYYSQIVNDFQKGDIAEGYSVSREKKESFPLTVTSAQKNPTAFYLCASRREGDNEQFFGPGTRLTVL.

Here the CDR3 DNA reads TGCGCCAGCAGCTTGGGGCTCCGGGACCTGGCTCAGAGAGAGACCCAGTACTTC. It is translated as CASSLGLRDLAQRETQYF. The chain has TRBV5-1 and TRBJ2-5; D might be TRBD1 or TRBD2, each matching 5 bases. Between the trimmed V and J ends, which lost 0 bases and 4 bases, there was a span of 22 bases. CDR3 length: 18 amino acids. The germline V gene encodes CDR1 SGHRS and CDR2 YFSETQ.

V usage is TRBV3-1 and J usage is TRBJ1-2, with unresolved D. CDR1 is LGHDT and CDR2 is YNNKEL in the germline V gene (reference sequence). V was trimmed by 1 base and J by 8 bases, leaving 14 bases between them. The CDR3 consists of 14 residues. The CDR3 is CASSQGDASWGYTF. CDR3 nucleotide sequence: TGTGCCAGCAGCCAAGGAGACGCGTCTTGGGGCTACACCTTC.

This clonotype was seen a handful of times. The chain couples TRBV20-1 to TRBJ1-4; D is ambiguous. The germline V gene has CDR1 DFQATT and CDR2 SNEGSKA (reference sequence). This CDR3 comprises 13 residues. V was shortened by 4 bases and J by 7 bases, with 13 bases between the two germline ends. CDR3 DNA sequence: TGCAGTGCTATGAAGACTGTCGGTGAAAAACTGTTTTTT. The encoded protein is CSAMKTVGEKLFF.

The chain is built from TRBV5-1 and TRBJ1-1; D ambiguous. The CDR3 runs 14 residues. Germline CDR1 and CDR2: SGHRS and YFSETQ. The V end was cut by 4 bases, the J end by 4 bases, with 14 bases between. CDR3 coding DNA: TGCGCCAGCAGCACCCCCGGAGGCGGCACTGAAGCTTTCTTT. Protein: CASSTPGGGTEAFF.

The CDR3 DNA is TGTGCCAGCAGTTACTCGAGATCGGGCCTCTATGGCTACACCTTC. Translation gives CASSYSRSGLYGYTF. J is TRBJ1-2 and V is TRBV6-5; D is uncertain. The CDR3 contains 15 residues. Per germline, CDR1 MNHEY and CDR2 SVGAGI. Trimming took off 0 bases at V and 4 bases at J, with 12 bases between the two ends.

The rearrangement links TRBV29-1 to TRBJ2-3; 8 nucleotides line up with TRBD2. The germline CDR1 and CDR2 sequences are SQVTM and ANQGSEA. The V segment lost 5 bases and the J segment 3 bases; nucleotides outside the gene matches: 7. This CDR3 comprises 14 residues. The CDR3 DNA follows: TGCAGCGTTCTAAGCGGGAGAGGGACAGATACGCAGTATTTT. It yields the protein CSVLSGRGTDTQYF.

This chain joins TRBV28 and TRBJ1-1; the D gene is possibly TRBD1 (5 bases). V lost 3 bases, J lost 7 bases, and 12 bases lay in between. Germline CDR1 is MDHEN and CDR2 is SYDVKM. The CDR3 sequence is 13 residues long. The CDR3 loop reads CASSFRQLNEAFF. In nucleotides, the CDR3 is TGTGCCAGCAGTTTTAGACAGCTCAATGAAGCTTTCTTT.

This chain uses TRBV20-1 with TRBJ2-7, with D perhaps TRBD2 (6 bases). Trimming left V 3 bases short and J 0 bases short, with 15 bases between. The germline CDR1 and CDR2 sequences are DFQATT and SNEGSKA (reference sequence). This CDR3 is built from 15 residues. CDR3 coding DNA: TGCAGTGCTAGCCCTCCGGGACTCCACTCCTACGAGCAGTACTTC. It codes for CSASPPGLHSYEQYF.

This clonotype came up a few times. This sequence joins TRBV20-1 and TRBJ2-5; a weak D match, TRBD1 (6 bases). V was cut by 3 bases and J by 3 bases, with 14 bases left in between. The CDR3 extends over 14 amino acids. Per the germline V gene, CDR1 is DFQATT and CDR2 is SNEGSKA (reference sequence). CDR3 bases: TGCAGTGCTAGTTCAGGGGCCTGGAAAGAGACCCAGTACTTC. It encodes CSASSGAWKETQYF.

This clonotype showed up just a few times. V is TRBV28 and J is TRBJ2-1, with 9 bases matching TRBD2. V was pared by 6 bases and J by 5 bases, with 11 bases of the junction left unmatched. The germline CDR1 and CDR2 sequences are MDHEN and SYDVKM. The CDR3 is 16 amino acids. The CDR3 reads CASSLGLAIYNNEQFF. As DNA, the CDR3 is TGTGCCAGCAGCCTGGGACTAGCTATCTACAACAATGAGCAGTTCTTC.

This clonotype was observed at least ten times. The genes are TRBV12-3 or TRBV12-4 and TRBJ2-3; tentatively, D is TRBD1 or TRBD2 (5 bases each). The CDR3 sequence is 16 residues long. Trimming cost V 6 bases and J 0 bases, with 16 bases left between them. The CDR3 bases are TGTGCCAGCAGCCGACCGGGGCTAGCCAGCACAGATACGCAGTATTTT. Residues: CASSRPGLASTDTQYF.

The genes are TRBV6-2 or TRBV6-3 and TRBJ2-7; D not resolved. The germline V and J ends were trimmed by 6 bases and 2 bases, with 14 bases remaining between them. The germline CDR1 and CDR2 sequences are MNHEY and SVGEGT. The CDR3 covers 14 residues. This chain's CDR3 is CASRLTDLTYEQYF. CDR3 coding DNA: TGTGCCAGCAGACTAACGGACCTAACCTACGAGCAGTACTTC.

This chain connects TRBV29-1 to TRBJ2-2; tentative D call: TRBD2 (6 bases). Trimming removed 4 bases at V and 6 bases at J, with 15 bases between. The CDR3 is made up of 14 amino acids. The germline CDR1 and CDR2 sequences are SQVTM and ANQGSEA. CDR3 region: CSVVLRSGAGELFF. The CDR3 nucleotides are TGCAGCGTTGTGCTGAGGTCGGGGGCCGGGGAGCTGTTTTTT.

This clonotype was recorded a few times. The chain uses TRBV27 and TRBJ2-2; D is undetermined. CDR3 size: 14 residues. CDR1 and CDR2 from the germline V gene are MNHEY and SMNVEV (reference sequence). The V gene lost 8 bases and the J gene lost 1 base, with 11 bases spanning the gap. DNA for the CDR3: TGTGCCAGCCACACGCTGGGGAACACCGGGGAGCTGTTTTTT. This sequence encodes CASHTLGNTGELFF.

This clonotype appeared a single time. The chain has TRBV10-3 and TRBJ1-5; D not certain. The CDR3 consists of 13 residues. Germline V gives CDR1 ENHRY, CDR2 SYGVKD. Trimming stripped 0 bases from V and 3 bases from J, with 3 bases between. This chain's CDR3 is CAISESANQPQHF. CDR3 DNA sequence: TGTGCCATCAGTGAGTCGGCCAATCAGCCCCAGCATTTT.

The J gene is TRBJ2-7, the V gene TRBV7-8; 7 bases are a match to TRBD1. Germline CDR1 is SGHVS and CDR2 is FQNEAQ. With V trimmed by 0 bases and J by 4 bases, 12 bases remained unmatched. The CDR3 runs to 17 residues. DNA of the CDR3: TGTGCCAGCAGCTTAGCGCCCTACAGGGGAACGGGGTACGAGCAGTACTTC. As protein: CASSLAPYRGTGYEQYF.

This clonotype was seen ten or more times. The V and J genes are TRBV13 and TRBJ2-5, with 7 positions matching TRBD1. Looked up from germline, CDR1 is PRHDT and CDR2 is FYEKMQ (reference sequence). With 5 bases clipped from V and 2 bases from J, the junction kept 17 bases outside the gene matches. This CDR3 region has 18 residues. The DNA of the CDR3 is TGTGCCAGCAGCGCGCAGACAGGGCGCAGGGCGCTACAAGAGACCCAGTACTTC. Residues: CASSAQTGRRALQETQYF. The entire variable domain, with the rest obtained from reference TRBV13 and TRBJ2-5, is as follows: AAGVIQSPRHLIKEKRETATLKCYPIPRHDTVYWYQQGPGQDPQFLISFYEKMQSDKGSIPDRFSAQQFSDYHSELNMSSLELGDSALYFCASSAQTGRRALQETQYFGPGTRLLVL.

This clonotype was counted many times. A junction boundary mismatches the germline segment, possibly from a read error. The rearrangement uses TRBV5-1 and TRBJ2-1, with 12 bases matching TRBD2. CDR3 size: 15 residues. Per the germline V gene, CDR1 is SGHRS and CDR2 is YFSETQ. The CDR3: CASSSGLAGYNEQFF. The CDR3 nucleotides are TGTGCCAGCAGCTCGGGACTAGCGGGTTACAATGAGCAGTTCTTC.

The chain recombines TRBV7-3 with TRBJ2-1; D is perhaps TRBD2 (6 bases). This CDR3 region has 15 residues. Germline CDR1 is SGHTA and CDR2 is FQGTGA. V was clipped by 5 bases and J by 9 bases, with 20 bases between them. The CDR3 loop reads CASSQRWDLSSEQFF. As DNA, the CDR3 is TGTGCCAGCAGCCAGAGATGGGACTTGAGTAGTGAGCAGTTCTTC.